The clone carrying this T cell receptor (beta chain) was seen repeatedly, ten times or more. Time point defined: pre-sensitization, week 0. Stated treatment: therapeutic diphenylcyclopropenone sensitization with weekly scalp DPC. Blood was collected ahead of every patch test applied. This record belongs to a study of human T cells and chemical hapten exposure. Study summary: TCR yields per sample varied, mainly owing to small pooled library volume differences.

Each CDR3 protein gets one entry after TCRdb re-called the RACE reads with MiXCR. The sample has some 98,000 distinct CDR3 sequences, approximately 10% seen once. The sequence was obtained from a woman aged 55-70 years with alopecia areata. Some clones in this sample may be carry-over from other donors' samples. The specimen was whole blood, collected in connection with sensitization to the hapten diphenylcyclopropenone (DPC).

In DNA, the CDR3 is TGTGCCAGCAGCTTACTGGCTCAGGGTGGCGGGGAGCTGTTTTTT. Its protein is CASSLLAQGGGELFF. This chain connects TRBV7-6 to TRBJ2-2, with TRBD1 as a possible D gene (5 bases). Germline-derived CDR1 and CDR2 are SGHVS and FNYEAQ. Between the trimmed V and J ends, which lost 2 bases and 7 bases, there was a span of 14 bases. CDR3 length: 15 residues. The full variable domain, in which reference TRBV7-6 and TRBJ2-2 provide the parts outside the CDR3, is GAGVSQSPRYKVTKRGQDVALRCDPISGHVSLYWYRQALGQGPEFLTYFNYEAQQDKSGLPNDRFSAERPEGSISTLTIQRTEQRDSAMYRCASSLLAQGGGELFFGEGSRLTVL.